Given below is one T cell receptor beta chain in context. The record originates from a study of cytomegalovirus exposure and HLA in healthy donors. Both 60 Vbeta primers and 13 Jbeta primers went into the PCR. The method was immunoSEQ multiplex PCR; TCRdb's version includes in-frame clones alone and lacks a portion of them. The table for this sample gives about 83,000 clones. Trimming shortened V by 1 base and J by 3 bases, and 4 bases separated the two germline ends. CDR1 is SGHDN, CDR2 FVKESK, per germline. CDR3 length equals 12 residues. Sequenced input: PBMCs. The sequence was collected from a man younger than 35 in good health and CMV-seropositive. V gene TRBV14 combines with J gene TRBJ2-7, with D hard to call. The CDR3 loop reads CASSQANYEQYF. The CDR3 nucleotides are TGTGCCAGCAGCCAAGCCAACTACGAGCAGTACTTC.